What follows are 29 T cell receptor beta chains derived from one specimen sequenced in a study of blood T cells in healthy people across ages. The second PCR ran roughly 7 to 12 cycles with a sample-barcoded 5' primer and J-beta primers. MiXCR, applied by TCRdb to the 5' RACE reads, yields one record per CDR3 protein. Of hundreds of thousands of distinct CDR3 sequences listed, around half are singletons. The sample taken for sequencing was blood. The receptors stem from an elderly man in good health.

The chain recombines TRBV20-1 with TRBJ1-6; D is undetermined. V was pared by 6 bases and J by 8 bases, with 14 bases between. The CDR3 has 13 amino acids. CDR1 is DFQATT and CDR2 is SNEGSKA in the germline V gene (reference sequence). CDR3 protein: CSARDKKDSPLHF. The CDR3 DNA follows: TGCAGTGCCCGTGACAAGAAGGATTCACCCCTCCACTTT.

The V call is TRBV5-6, the J call TRBJ2-2; no definite D call. Trimming removed 4 bases at V and 5 bases at J, with 12 bases between. CDR1 and CDR2 (germline): SGHDT, YYEEEE. The CDR3 is made up of 14 amino acids. The CDR3 DNA sequence: TGTGCCAGCAGCATCTTGGACCTGACCGGGGAGCTGTTTTTT. Protein sequence: CASSILDLTGELFF. Using reference TRBV5-6 and TRBJ2-2 for the parts outside the CDR3, the full variable domain is DAGVTQSPTHLIKTRGQQVTLRCSPKSGHDTVSWYQQALGQGPQFIFQYYEEEERQRGNFPDRFSGHQFPNYSSELNVNALLLGDSALYLCASSILDLTGELFFGEGSRLTVL.

This chain links TRBV4-1 with TRBJ2-1; 7 nucleotides match TRBD2. Germline V CDR1 and CDR2: MGHRA, YSYEKL. V was pared by 0 bases and J by 0 bases, with 5 bases of the junction left unmatched. The CDR3 spans 17 residues. The CDR3 nucleotides read TGCGCCAGCAGCCAAGATCCGCGGGGGAGCTCCTACAATGAGCAGTTCTTC. Its translation: CASSQDPRGSSYNEQFF.

The V gene is TRBV20-1, the J gene TRBJ1-5; D is possibly TRBD1 (5 bases). The V gene's germline CDR1 is DFQATT and CDR2 SNEGSKA (reference sequence). CDR3 size: 13 residues. Trimming pared 0 bases from V and 3 bases from J, leaving 6 bases between. The CDR3 spells CSAREQDNQPQHF. The CDR3 coding sequence is TGCAGTGCTAGAGAACAGGACAATCAGCCCCAGCATTTT.

The chain has TRBV5-1 and TRBJ2-7; D not resolved. The length of the CDR3 is 16 residues. V shed 0 bases and J shed 5 bases, with 18 bases lying between them. Germline assignment: CDR1 SGHRS and CDR2 YFSETQ. The CDR3: CASSLVGGLTSDEQYF. As DNA, the CDR3 is TGCGCCAGCAGCTTGGTTGGCGGCCTGACCTCGGACGAGCAGTACTTC.

This clonotype occurred a few times. The chain joins TRBV3-1 to TRBJ2-1; 9 bases map to TRBD2. The CDR3 consists of 17 residues. V dropped 0 bases and J dropped 10; count of bases not matched to a gene: 13. The germline V gene encodes CDR1 LGHDT and CDR2 YNNKEL (reference sequence). The CDR3 protein is CASSQDRSGGMLNEQFF. The CDR3 nucleotides read TGTGCCAGCAGCCAAGATAGAAGCGGGGGGATGTTAAACGAGCAGTTCTTC.

The V call is TRBV12-3 or TRBV12-4, the J call TRBJ2-1; unclear D gene. Trimming shortened V by 3 bases and J by 0 bases, and 9 bases separated the two germline ends. The CDR3 sequence is 15 residues long. The CDR3 sequence: CASSFKQSSYNEQFF. DNA of the CDR3: TGTGCCAGCAGTTTCAAACAGAGCTCCTACAATGAGCAGTTCTTC.

The chain has TRBV7-2 and TRBJ2-1; D not certain. Germline assignment: CDR1 SGHTA and CDR2 FQGNSA. Trimming pared 2 bases from V and 7 bases from J, leaving 6 bases between. The CDR3 spans 12 residues. The chain's CDR3 is CASSLLLNEQFF. The CDR3 coding sequence is TGTGCCAGCAGCTTACTGCTTAATGAGCAGTTCTTC.

The V and J genes are TRBV28 and TRBJ2-3, with 9 bases fitting TRBD2. This CDR3 is 16 amino acids long. V lost 8 bases, J lost 0 bases, and 9 bases stayed unmatched. Germline V gene lookup returns CDR1 MDHEN and CDR2 SYDVKM. CDR3 sequence: CASWPGLAPSTDTQYF. CDR3 coding DNA: TGTGCCAGCTGGCCGGGACTAGCACCGAGCACAGATACGCAGTATTTT.

The rearrangement joins TRBV21-1 to TRBJ2-7. TRBV21-1 is an annotated pseudogene. The CDR3 contains 13 residues. Here the CDR3 DNA reads TGTGCCAGCACCTCTCGCAGGAGCCCCGAGCAGTACTTC. It is translated as CASTSRRSPEQYF.

This chain joins TRBV9 and TRBJ2-2, with a possible D match to TRBD2 (5 bases). Trimming pared 0 bases from V and 3 bases from J, leaving 12 bases between. Germline V gene data show CDR1 as SGDLS and CDR2 as YYNGEE. CDR3 length equals 16 residues. CDR3 in DNA: TGTGCCAGCAGCGTAGGGCTTCGGGGAGACACCGGGGAGCTGTTTTTT. It specifies CASSVGLRGDTGELFF.

The V gene is TRBV28, the J gene TRBJ2-1; a weak D match, TRBD2 (6 bases). In germline, CDR1 is MDHEN, CDR2 SYDVKM. The length of the CDR3 is 14 residues. Trimming pared 11 bases from V and 4 bases from J, leaving 18 bases between. CDR3 in amino acids: CAFSAGRTYNEQFF. CDR3 bases: TGTGCCTTTTCAGCGGGTAGGACTTACAATGAGCAGTTCTTC.

Written as DNA, the CDR3 is TGTGCCAGCAGGGGTGAAAAGCCGTTTTTT. Its translation: CASRGEKPFF. J is TRBJ1-4 and V is TRBV6-6; no clear D. V gave up 6 bases and J gave up 16 bases, with 12 bases separating them. CDR3 length: 10 amino acids. The germline V gene has CDR1 MNHNY and CDR2 SVGAGI (reference sequence).

Turning to this clonotype: Being one base from a much bigger clone, this may be a read error. The chain has TRBV6-5 and TRBJ2-5; the D is unclear. V was trimmed by 0 bases and J by 11 bases, leaving 19 bases between them. CDR1 is MNHEY, CDR2 SVGAGI, per germline. The CDR3 sequence is 15 residues long. The CDR3, as DNA: TGTGCCAGCAGTTACTCGGTGGGCCAGACCTACGGGCAGTACTTC. Translating gives CASSYSVGQTYGQYF.

V usage is TRBV2 and J usage is TRBJ2-3; no clear D gene. CDR1 is SNHLY, CDR2 FYNNEI, per germline. The length of the CDR3 is 12 residues. Trimming cost V 7 bases and J 6 bases, with 11 bases left between them. Here the CDR3 reads CASIEVKDTQYF. The CDR3 coding sequence is TGTGCCAGCATAGAGGTGAAGGATACGCAGTATTTT.

This clonotype was seen a handful of times. The gene calls are TRBV29-1 and TRBJ1-1; 9 bases map to TRBD1. V shed 6 bases, J shed 0 bases, and the junction held 5 bases outside the gene matches. The CDR3 contains 14 residues. Per germline, CDR1 SQVTM and CDR2 ANQGSEA. The CDR3 bases are TGCAGCGTCAAACAGGGGGCGATGAACACTGAAGCTTTCTTT. Translated: CSVKQGAMNTEAFF.

The CDR3 protein is CASSSALGRGTGGAKGETQYF. CDR3 sequence (DNA): TGTGCCAGCAGTTCAGCGTTGGGTCGGGGGACAGGGGGCGCGAAGGGAGAGACCCAGTACTTC. This chain uses TRBV12-3 or TRBV12-4 with TRBJ2-5, with TRBD1 matching over 12 bases. The CDR3 consists of 21 residues. Trimming at V came to 4 bases and at J to 4 bases, leaving 22 bases not matched to a gene.

The rearrangement uses TRBV10-3 and TRBJ1-5, with 8 bases lining up with TRBD1. Germline-derived CDR1 and CDR2 are ENHRY and SYGVKD. V dropped 0 bases and J dropped 3; count of bases not matched to a gene: 4. The CDR3 has 16 residues. The CDR3 DNA sequence: TGTGCCATCAGTGAGTCCAGGGGGCCTGACAATCAGCCCCAGCATTTT. It yields the protein CAISESRGPDNQPQHF.

As concerns this clonotype: A much larger clone differs from this one at a single base, so this may be a read error. This sequence joins TRBV7-2 and TRBJ2-1, with 8 positions matching TRBD1. The last part of the DNA fits TRBJ2-7 better; the J call may be wrong. CDR3 length: 15 residues. Germline values: CDR1 SGHTA, CDR2 FQGNSA. The CDR3 loop is CASSLGTGYYNEQYF. In DNA form, the CDR3 reads TGTGCCAGCAGCTTAGGGACAGGGTACTACAATGAGCAGTACTTC.

This clonotype was counted a few times. The V call is TRBV7-9, the J call TRBJ2-1; perhaps TRBD1 as D (5 bases). CDR1 is SEHNR, CDR2 FQNEAQ, per germline (reference sequence). Trimming took off 5 bases at V and 4 bases at J, with 21 bases between the two ends. The CDR3 has 17 residues. This CDR3 reads CASSVTLGQGRYNEQFF. The CDR3 nucleotides read TGTGCCAGCAGCGTAACGCTTGGGCAGGGCCGGTACAATGAGCAGTTCTTC.

This clonotype was recorded once. This chain uses TRBV2 with TRBJ2-7; a weak D match, TRBD1 (6 bases). Germline CDR1 and CDR2: SNHLY and FYNNEI. The CDR3 contains 13 residues. V lost 9 bases and J lost 0, with 12 bases in between. The CDR3 region has the DNA TGTGCCAGGAATCGGGACAACTCCTACGAGCAGTACTTC. Encoded protein: CARNRDNSYEQYF.

This clonotype showed up just a few times. The V and J genes are TRBV5-1 and TRBJ1-4, with a weak D call TRBD1 (5 bases). The CDR3 contains 14 residues. V lost 2 bases, J lost 2 bases, and 7 bases lay in between. The germline V gene has CDR1 SGHRS and CDR2 YFSETQ. The CDR3 is CASSFPGTNEKLFF. Here the CDR3 DNA reads TGCGCCAGCAGCTTCCCAGGGACTAATGAAAAACTGTTTTTT. The variable domain in full, completed from reference TRBV5-1 and TRBJ1-4, reads KAGVTQTPRYLIKTRGQQVTLSCSPISGHRSVSWYQQTPGQGLQFLFEYFSETQRNKGNFPGRFSGRQFSNSRSEMNVSTLELGDSALYLCASSFPGTNEKLFFGSGTQLSVL.

The J gene is TRBJ2-6, the V gene TRBV5-1, with TRBD2 matching 8 bases. Trimming at V came to 4 bases and at J to 6 bases, leaving 12 bases not matched to a gene. The CDR3 has 17 residues. Germline-derived CDR1 and CDR2 are SGHRS and YFSETQ. This chain's CDR3 is CASSPGRGPSLANVLTF. CDR3 bases: TGCGCCAGCAGCCCCGGGAGGGGCCCTTCTTTGGCCAACGTCCTGACTTTC.

This chain uses TRBV7-9 with TRBJ2-1; D may be TRBD1 (6 bases). This CDR3 has 14 amino acids. V was clipped by 3 bases and J by 5 bases, with 11 bases between them. The germline CDR1 and CDR2 sequences are SEHNR and FQNEAQ (reference sequence). CDR3 in DNA: TGTGCCAGCAGCTTCGACAGGCTAAACAATGAGCAGTTCTTC. It yields the protein CASSFDRLNNEQFF.

There are many counts of this clonotype. This chain uses TRBV6-5 with TRBJ1-1, with 7 bases fitting TRBD1. From germline, CDR1 is MNHEY and CDR2 SVGAGI. Trimming cost V 4 bases and J 5 bases; bases outside gene matches: 4. The CDR3 totals 13 residues. The CDR3 DNA reads as TGTGCCAGCAGTTTAACAGGGGAAACTGAAGCTTTCTTT. This translates into CASSLTGETEAFF.

V gene TRBV6-2 or TRBV6-3 combines with J gene TRBJ2-1, with TRBD2 identical over 8 bases. Losses at the gene ends were 6 bases for V and 1 base for J; bases not matched to a gene: 8. The CDR3 has 16 residues. Germline assignment: CDR1 MNHEY and CDR2 SVGEGT. This CDR3 is CASRGIAGQSYNEQFF. Written as DNA, the CDR3 is TGTGCCAGCAGGGGAATAGCGGGGCAGTCCTACAATGAGCAGTTCTTC.

The J gene is TRBJ2-5, the V gene TRBV5-1; weak D call: TRBD1 (7 bases). Germline V gene sequence: CDR1 SGHRS, CDR2 YFSETQ. Trimming removed 2 bases from V and 11 bases from J, with 25 bases in between. There are 16 residues in the CDR3. The CDR3 protein is CASSLGAGGRYNEQYF. CDR3 in DNA: TGCGCCAGCAGCTTAGGAGCAGGGGGGCGGTACAATGAGCAGTACTTC.

The genes are TRBV5-1 and TRBJ2-3, with D unclear. Trimming stripped 2 bases from V and 8 bases from J, with 9 bases between. The CDR3 is 12 residues long. The V gene's germline CDR1 is SGHRS and CDR2 YFSETQ. CDR3 protein: CASSLDLITQYF. The CDR3 bases are TGCGCCAGCAGCTTAGACCTCATTACGCAGTATTTT.

This chain connects TRBV18 to TRBJ2-1; 8 bases are a match to TRBD2. The J segment lost 2 bases and the V segment lost 6 bases, leaving 12 bases of the junction unmatched. This CDR3 region has 17 residues. CDR1 and CDR2 (germline): KGHSH, LQKENI. CDR3 sequence: CASSTTESGGTYNEQFF. The DNA of the CDR3 is TGTGCCAGCTCGACCACGGAGAGCGGGGGCACCTACAATGAGCAGTTCTTC. The full variable domain, with the rest looked up from reference TRBV18 and TRBJ2-1, is NAGVMQNPRHLVRRRGQEARLRCSPMKGHSHVYWYRQLPEEGLKFMVYLQKENIIDESGMPKERFSAEFPKEGPSILRIQQVVRGDSAAYFCASSTTESGGTYNEQFFGPGTRLTVL.